The 25 T cell receptor beta chains listed next were all sequenced from one sample in a study of T cell responses to AZD1222 COVID-19 vaccine. The protocol was immunoSEQ multiplex PCR, while the TCRdb copy is restricted to in-frame clones and leaves out a portion. This sample yields approximately 100,000 clones, of which about 90% are seen a single time; approximately 16% belongs to the top ten. The sample was peripheral blood, taken on day 0 of AZD1222 vaccination. Receptors were obtained from an adult in good health.

This chain uses TRBV5-1 with TRBJ2-7, with D possibly matching TRBD1 (6 bases). CDR1 is SGHRS and CDR2 is YFSETQ in the germline V gene. The CDR3 contains 12 residues. Trimming took off 4 bases at V and 4 bases at J, with 9 bases between the two ends. CDR3 in amino acids: CASSGQGYEQYF. Written as DNA, the CDR3 is TGCGCCAGCAGCGGTCAGGGGTACGAGCAGTACTTC.

For the CDR3, the DNA is TGTGCCCTTGCAGGGACAGGAAAAAACATTCAGTACTTC. Protein: CALAGTGKNIQYF. J is TRBJ2-4 and V is TRBV30; 8 bases line up with TRBD1. The CDR3 covers 13 residues. The V gene end was trimmed by 8 bases and the J gene end by 4 bases; junction bases not matched to a gene: 7. Germline V lookup: CDR1 GTSNPN, CDR2 SVGIG (reference sequence).

This chain links TRBV11-2 with TRBJ2-2; D is uncertain. V lost 1 base to trimming and J lost 3 bases, with 12 bases between them. This CDR3 spans 16 amino acids. The germline gives CDR1 SGHAT, CDR2 FQNNGV. CDR3 sequence (DNA): TGTGCCAGCAGCTTAGGGCCAGTTAGATACACCGGGGAGCTGTTTTTT. It yields the protein CASSLGPVRYTGELFF.

The chain employs TRBV29-1 and TRBJ1-4, with D hard to call. Trimming cost V 7 bases and J 7 bases, with 19 bases left between them. Germline CDR1 and CDR2: SQVTM and ANQGSEA. This CDR3 spans 14 amino acids. For the CDR3, the DNA is TGCAGCGCCATGATTAATCCAATGGGTGAAAAACTGTTTTTT. Translating gives CSAMINPMGEKLFF.

The chain is built from TRBV6-4 and TRBJ2-2; D unclear. Germline values: CDR1 MRHNA, CDR2 SNTAGT. This CDR3 comprises 13 residues. V lost 4 bases and J 0 bases, leaving 3 bases between the germline ends. CDR3 sequence reads: CASSGTNTGELFF. The CDR3, as DNA: TGTGCCAGCAGTGGAACGAACACCGGGGAGCTGTTTTTT.

In its sample, this clone was seen a few times. This chain links TRBV6-5 with TRBJ2-5, with 7 bases matching TRBD2. Germline CDR1 reads MNHEY; CDR2 reads SVGAGI. The CDR3 contains 16 residues. V dropped 3 bases and J dropped 4; count of bases not matched to a gene: 11. CDR3 loop: CASSYVSAGEAETQYF. The CDR3 DNA sequence: TGTGCCAGCAGTTATGTTTCGGCGGGAGAGGCAGAGACCCAGTACTTC.

In this sample, this clone turned up once. V usage is TRBV5-5 and J usage is TRBJ1-5; D gene unclear. The V end lost 3 bases, the J end lost 7 bases, and 14 bases lay between the germline ends. The CDR3 loop spans 14 amino acids. Germline V gene lookup returns CDR1 SGHKS and CDR2 YYEKEE (reference sequence). In nucleotides, the CDR3 is TGTGCCAGCAGCTACCCGGGAGAAGGACAGCCCCAGCATTTT. It encodes CASSYPGEGQPQHF.

The CDR3 loop is CASSNPQGGVNTEAFF. CDR3 sequence (DNA): TGTGCCAGCAGTAACCCACAGGGCGGAGTGAACACTGAAGCTTTCTTT. This chain joins TRBV27 and TRBJ1-1; possible D gene TRBD1, 6 bases. The CDR3 is 16 amino acids. The ends were cut back, 5 bases at V and 0 bases at J, with 16 bases in the middle. From germline, CDR1 is MNHEY and CDR2 SMNVEV (reference sequence).

This chain connects TRBV9 to TRBJ2-1, with 11 bases fitting TRBD2. Germline V gene data show CDR1 as SGDLS and CDR2 as YYNGEE. J gave up 5 bases and V 4 bases, and 5 bases lay outside the gene matches. The CDR3 consists of 15 residues. CDR3 sequence: CASSSGLAEHNEQFF. CDR3 DNA sequence: TGTGCCAGCAGCTCGGGACTAGCGGAGCACAATGAGCAGTTCTTC. Together with reference TRBV9 and TRBJ2-1, the CDR3 gives the full variable domain: DSGVTQTPKHLITATGQRVTLRCSPRSGDLSVYWYQQSLDQGLQFLIQYYNGEERAKGNILERFSAQQFPDLHSELNLSSLELGDSALYFCASSSGLAEHNEQFFGPGTRLTVL.

V usage is TRBV6-5 and J usage is TRBJ1-2; the match to TRBD1 covers 8 bases. J lost 3 bases, V lost 5 bases, and 8 bases had no gene match. The CDR3 has 15 residues. Germline V gene data show CDR1 as MNHEY and CDR2 as SVGAGI. CDR3 nucleotides: TGTGCCAGCAGTAAGCACACGACAGGGGACTATGGCTACACCTTC. Amino acids: CASSKHTTGDYGYTF.

The chain recombines TRBV6-1 with TRBJ2-1, with 8 bases fitting TRBD2. The germline V gene encodes CDR1 MNHNS and CDR2 SASEGT. The V gene end was trimmed by 2 bases and the J gene end by 8 bases; junction bases not matched to a gene: 11. The length of the CDR3 is 16 residues. CDR3 DNA sequence: TGTGCCAGCAGTGAAAGGCGGGAGGCCCCACGACATGAGCAGTTCTTC. Encoded protein: CASSERREAPRHEQFF.

Only one count was recorded for this clone. The chain carries TRBV27 and TRBJ2-7; D perhaps matches TRBD2 (5 bases). The germline V gene encodes CDR1 MNHEY and CDR2 SMNVEV (reference sequence). The V end was cut by 5 bases, the J end by 5 bases, with 19 bases between. The CDR3 sequence is 15 residues long. The CDR3: CASSPPSGIRNEQYF. Here the CDR3 DNA reads TGTGCCAGCAGTCCCCCGTCGGGGATAAGAAACGAGCAGTACTTC.

This chain uses TRBV28 with TRBJ1-2; a possible D gene is TRBD1 (6 bases). Per germline, CDR1 MDHEN and CDR2 SYDVKM. With 4 bases removed from V and 2 bases from J, the gap between germline ends came to 14 bases. This CDR3 region has 15 residues. CDR3 region: CASSSPAGANYGYTF. The CDR3 nucleotides are TGTGCCAGCAGTTCCCCCGCGGGGGCGAACTATGGCTACACCTTC.

The J gene is TRBJ1-6, the V gene TRBV5-5, with 7 bases aligning to TRBD1. The V segment lost 4 bases and the J segment 10 bases; nucleotides outside the gene matches: 8. This CDR3 is built from 14 residues. CDR1 and CDR2 (germline): SGHKS, YYEKEE (reference sequence). CDR3 in DNA: TGTGCCAGCAGCCTGGGACAGAATTACTCACCCCTCCACTTT. Protein sequence: CASSLGQNYSPLHF.

This sequence joins TRBV5-4 and TRBJ1-4, with unresolved D. V lost 2 bases and J 0 bases, leaving 8 bases between the germline ends. The CDR3 covers 15 residues. Germline V gene lookup returns CDR1 SGHNT and CDR2 YYREEE (reference sequence). The CDR3 DNA reads TGTGCCAGCAGCTTCTGGGCAGCAACTAATGAAAAACTGTTTTTT. Translated: CASSFWAATNEKLFF. The full variable domain, completed using reference TRBV5-4 and TRBJ1-4, is ETGVTQSPTHLIKTRGQQVTLRCSSQSGHNTVSWYQQALGQGPQFIFQYYREEENGRGNFPPRFSGLQFPNYSSELNVNALELDDSALYLCASSFWAATNEKLFFGSGTQLSVL.

V is TRBV5-1 and J is TRBJ2-7; D perhaps matches TRBD1 (6 bases). Trimming removed 0 bases from V and 5 bases from J, with 15 bases in between. CDR1 and CDR2 from the germline V gene are SGHRS and YFSETQ. CDR3 length: 15 amino acids. CDR3 sequence: CASSLEGVPRHEQYF. The CDR3 DNA follows: TGCGCCAGCAGCTTGGAGGGGGTTCCGAGGCACGAGCAGTACTTC. Full variable domain (missing parts from reference TRBV5-1 and TRBJ2-7): KAGVTQTPRYLIKTRGQQVTLSCSPISGHRSVSWYQQTPGQGLQFLFEYFSETQRNKGNFPGRFSGRQFSNSRSEMNVSTLELGDSALYLCASSLEGVPRHEQYFGPGTRLTVT.

The V and J genes are TRBV5-4 and TRBJ2-1; 12 bases agree with TRBD2. V dropped 1 base and J dropped 7; count of bases not matched to a gene: 9. Germline assignment: CDR1 SGHNT and CDR2 YYREEE (reference sequence). The CDR3 length is 17 residues. As DNA, the CDR3 is TGTGCCAGCAGCTTGACGACTAGCGGGAGATTTCTGAATGAGCAGTTCTTC. It specifies CASSLTTSGRFLNEQFF.

The CDR3 DNA reads as TGTGCCAGCAGCTTAACGGCTAGCGGGAGGGCCCAAGAGACCCAGTACTTC. Translating it yields CASSLTASGRAQETQYF. V and J are TRBV7-9 and TRBJ2-5, with 12 bases matching TRBD2. V was pared by 2 bases and J by 1 base, with 5 bases of the junction left unmatched. Germline CDR1 and CDR2: SEHNR and FQNEAQ (reference sequence). The CDR3 is 17 amino acids.

V gene TRBV2 combines with J gene TRBJ1-2; D ambiguous. V lost 0 bases and J lost 8, with 10 bases in between. Germline CDR1 reads SNHLY; CDR2 reads FYNNEI. The CDR3 has 13 amino acids. The CDR3 region has the DNA TGTGCCAGCAGTGAAGCCCCGGCGGGCGGCTACACCTTC. Protein: CASSEAPAGGYTF. The full variable domain, completed using reference TRBV2 and TRBJ1-2, is EPEVTQTPSHQVTQMGQEVILRCVPISNHLYFYWYRQILGQKVEFLVSFYNNEISEKSEIFDDQFSVERPDGSNFTLKIRSTKLEDSAMYFCASSEAPAGGYTFGSGTRLTVV.

V usage is TRBV12-3 or TRBV12-4 and J usage is TRBJ2-7, with 7 bases lining up with TRBD1. The CDR3 spans 12 residues. Unmatched junction bases numbered 10, after V lost 5 bases and J lost 12 bases. The CDR3 loop is CASSRQGPLPYF. CDR3 bases: TGTGCCAGCAGTCGACAGGGACCCCTTCCGTACTTC.

This sequence joins TRBV14 and TRBJ2-1, with 7 bases aligning to TRBD2. V shed 1 base and J 5 bases; nucleotides not matched to a gene: 5. From germline, CDR1 is SGHDN and CDR2 FVKESK. The CDR3 spans 15 residues. The CDR3 DNA reads as TGTGCCAGCAGCCAAGGCCGCGGGGGTAACAATGAGCAGTTCTTC. Amino acid sequence: CASSQGRGGNNEQFF.

The CDR3 DNA is TGTGCCAGCAGCTTGGGGAGCTCCCACTACGAGCAGTACTTC. Translation: CASSLGSSHYEQYF. J is TRBJ2-7 and V is TRBV7-9; a possible D gene is TRBD2 (5 bases). V lost 3 bases and J lost 3, with 12 bases in between. CDR3 length equals 14 residues. Germline V lookup: CDR1 SEHNR, CDR2 FQNEAQ (reference sequence). The full variable domain, in which reference TRBV7-9 and TRBJ2-7 provide the parts outside the CDR3, is DTGVSQNPRHKITKRGQNVTFRCDPISEHNRLYWYRQTLGQGPEFLTYFQNEAQLEKSRLLSDRFSAERPKGSFSTLEIQRTEQGDSAMYLCASSLGSSHYEQYFGPGTRLTVT.

This chain's CDR3 is CTSSKSDNVGGDTQYF. The CDR3 DNA reads TGCACCAGCAGCAAAAGCGATAATGTGGGGGGAGATACGCAGTATTTT. The J gene is TRBJ2-3, the V gene TRBV1; TRBD2 was called by the table and not checked on the DNA. TRBV1 is assigned pseudogene status. The CDR3 length is 16 residues.

The V and J genes are TRBV30 and TRBJ1-2, with D possibly matching TRBD1 (5 bases). The CDR3 totals 12 residues. The germline V gene has CDR1 GTSNPN and CDR2 SVGIG (reference sequence). V lost 2 bases to trimming and J lost 4 bases, with 8 bases between them. The CDR3 loop reads CAWSQGTYGYTF. CDR3 DNA: TGTGCCTGGAGTCAGGGAACCTATGGCTACACCTTC.

The chain joins TRBV4-2 to TRBJ1-3, with D possibly TRBD1 on 5 matching bases. The germline CDR1 and CDR2 sequences are LGHNA and YNFKEQ. V shed 1 base and J shed 0 bases, with 13 bases lying between them. The CDR3 is 17 amino acids. DNA for the CDR3: TGTGCCAGCAGCCAAGGGACAACATCTGACTCTGGAAACACCATATATTTT. Amino acid sequence: CASSQGTTSDSGNTIYF.